A selection of T cell receptor beta chains follows, all from one sample in a study of early T cells in non-severe SARS-CoV-2 infection. TCRdb re-analysed the 5' RACE reads in MiXCR, keeping a single row per CDR3 protein. Altogether tens of thousands of distinct CDR3 sequences are present, roughly 5.7% being singletons, with the ten largest covering less than 6%. Sequenced material: whole blood. These receptors were collected from an adult who was a healthcare worker with PCR-confirmed SARS-CoV-2 infection or an uninfected control (not recorded which). Both conserved end residues are part of each CDR3. D genes are given only for firm matches. Clone size is stated in some rows and not others, as once, few, many or a class when expanded.

v_call	j_call	clone_size	d_call	cdr3_nt	cdr3_aa
TRBV6-5	TRBJ2-2	many	NA	TGTGCCAGCAGTTACTCTATAATCCGTGCGAACACCGGGGAGCTGTTTTTT	CASSYSIIRANTGELFF
TRBV18	TRBJ2-1	many	TRBD1	TGTGCCAGCTCACGTGGGACAGGGAGGTACAATGAGCAGTTCTTC	CASSRGTGRYNEQFF
TRBV5-1	TRBJ2-1	many	NA	TGCGCCAGCAGCATGGAGATTCGGGTCGGTGAGCAGTTCTTC	CASSMEIRVGEQFF
TRBV11-2	TRBJ2-7	few	NA	TGTGCCAGCAGCCAAGGGACGGCGGGGGAGCAGTACTTC	CASSQGTAGEQYF
TRBV6-2/TRBV6-3	TRBJ2-1	many	TRBD2	TGTGCCAGCAGGCCGGGGGGGTCCTACAATGAGCAGTTCTTC	CASRPGGSYNEQFF
TRBV6-4	TRBJ2-1	NA	NA	TGTGCCAGCAGTGACGAACCAACTCTTAGCTCCTACAATGAGCAGTTCTTC	CASSDEPTLSSYNEQFF
TRBV12-3/TRBV12-4	TRBJ2-1	many	NA	TGTGCCAGCGGCCATGGGCCAACCTACAATGAGCAGTTCTTC	CASGHGPTYNEQFF
TRBV28	TRBJ2-3	NA	TRBD2	TGTGCCAGCAGCCCCCAGCGGGGGTGGCCCGGGGCAGATACGCAGTATTTT	CASSPQRGWPGADTQYF
TRBV20-1	TRBJ2-7	few	TRBD2	TGCAGTGCTCGTCTAGCGGAGGACTACGAGCAGTACTTC	CSARLAEDYEQYF
TRBV5-1	TRBJ2-7	NA	TRBD2	TGCGCCAGCAGTCCGACTAGCGGGACCTACGAGCAGTACTTC	CASSPTSGTYEQYF
TRBV7-6	TRBJ2-3	many	TRBD2	TGTGCCAGCAGCTTAGTTTCTAGCGGGATCATGCAGTATTTT	CASSLVSSGIMQYF
TRBV7-3	TRBJ2-1	many	TRBD2	TGTGCCAGCAGCTTTGGACTAGCGGGAGGGAATGAGCAGTTCTTC	CASSFGLAGGNEQFF
TRBV14	TRBJ1-1	many	NA	TGTGCCAGCAGCCAAACCTACCACACTGAAGCTTTCTTT	CASSQTYHTEAFF
TRBV7-9	TRBJ2-7	many	NA	TGTGCCAGCAGCTCCCCGACTAGACAGTACGAGCAGTACTTC	CASSSPTRQYEQYF
TRBV25-1	TRBJ2-3	few	TRBD1	TGTGCCAGCAGTGGGGCGATCGGGACAGGAAGATACACAGATACGCAGTATTTT	CASSGAIGTGRYTDTQYF
TRBV9	TRBJ2-7	many	NA	TGTGCCAGCAGCGTAGACGGGAGCACCATTTACGAGCAGTACTTC	CASSVDGSTIYEQYF
TRBV4-3	TRBJ1-2	many	NA	TGCGCCAGCAGCCAACAACAGGGACCCTTCTATGGCTACACCTTC	CASSQQQGPFYGYTF
TRBV5-6	TRBJ2-1	many	NA	TGTGCCAGCAGCCAACGAACTAGTTCCAATGAGCAGTTCTTC	CASSQRTSSNEQFF
TRBV27	TRBJ1-2	NA	TRBD1	TGTGCCAGCAGTTTAACCCTGACAGGGAACTACTATGGCTACACCTTC	CASSLTLTGNYYGYTF
TRBV4-1	TRBJ2-3	NA	NA	TGCGCCAGCAGCCAATACCCGCGGAGCACAGATACGCAGTATTTT	CASSQYPRSTDTQYF
TRBV4-3	TRBJ2-7	many	NA	TGCGCCAGCAGCCAAGGGCGTTACGAGCAGTACTTC	CASSQGRYEQYF
TRBV28	TRBJ2-2	many	NA	TGTGCCAGCACCGATTTAGGGGACAATAGCGGGGAGCTGTTTTTT	CASTDLGDNSGELFF
TRBV7-4	TRBJ1-5	many	NA	TGTGCCAGCAGCCGGAACAGGGAGTCGAGCAATCAGCCCCAGCATTTT	CASSRNRESSNQPQHF
TRBV4-1	TRBJ1-6	many	NA	TGCGCCAGCGGGGGGAATTCACCCCTCCACTTT	CASGGNSPLHF
TRBV18	TRBJ2-7	few	NA	TGTGCCAGCTCACCAGGGGGGCAGGGATCCTACGAGCAGTACTTC	CASSPGGQGSYEQYF
TRBV7-9	TRBJ1-5	many	NA	TGTGCCAGCAGCAAAAATAGCAATCAGCCCCAGCATTTT	CASSKNSNQPQHF
TRBV27	TRBJ2-1	few	NA	TGTGCCAGTGATGTACAAGGACTGCCCTACAATGAGCAGTTCTTC	CASDVQGLPYNEQFF
TRBV7-8	TRBJ2-3	NA	TRBD2	TGTGCCAGCAGCCTTAGCGGGAATGGCGGAGATACGCAGTATTTT	CASSLSGNGGDTQYF
TRBV28	TRBJ2-5	few	TRBD1	TGTGCCAGCAGTCTCAACCGACAGGGGAATCGAGAGACCCAGTACTTC	CASSLNRQGNRETQYF
TRBV20-1	TRBJ2-7	many	NA	TGCAGTGCGCCCGACAGACTTCTCTACGAGCAGTACTTC	CSAPDRLLYEQYF
TRBV5-5	TRBJ2-7	NA	TRBD2	TGTGCCAGCAGCTTGGCGGTAGCGGGAGTAGACGAGCAGTACTTC	CASSLAVAGVDEQYF
TRBV3-1	TRBJ2-6	NA	NA	TGTGCCAGCAGCCAACCATCTGGGGCCAACGTCCTGACTTTC	CASSQPSGANVLTF
TRBV20-1	TRBJ2-1	many	TRBD1	TGCAGTGCTAGAGGGACAGGGGACCTCAATGAGCAGTTCTTC	CSARGTGDLNEQFF
TRBV20-1	TRBJ2-3	many	NA	TGCAGCAACCGGCTTATGGGTACAGATACGCAGTATTTT	CSNRLMGTDTQYF
TRBV2	TRBJ2-7	many	NA	TGTGCCAGCAGACCCTTTGAGAACGAGCAGTACTTC	CASRPFENEQYF
TRBV4-1	TRBJ2-1	many	TRBD2	TGCGTCAGCAGCCATCAGACAGGGGGGACTAGCGGGTCTTACAATGAGCAGTTCTTC	CVSSHQTGGTSGSYNEQFF
TRBV2	TRBJ1-5	many	NA	TGTGCCAGCAAAGGGGGGGCTCAGCCCCAGCATTTT	CASKGGAQPQHF
TRBV24-1	TRBJ2-1	many	NA	TGTGCCACCAGTGATTTCACGGACCACAATGAGCAGTTCTTC	CATSDFTDHNEQFF
TRBV6-5	TRBJ2-1	many	NA	TGTGCCAGCAGTTACCAGGCGGGGCAGTTCTTC	CASSYQAGQFF
TRBV28	TRBJ1-1	many	TRBD1	TGTGCCAGCAGTCGACAGGGCATGAACACTGAAGCTTTCTTT	CASSRQGMNTEAFF
TRBV28	TRBJ2-1	many	NA	TGTGCCAGCGAATCAAGGCGCAATGAGCAGTTCTTC	CASESRRNEQFF
TRBV18	TRBJ2-3	many	NA	TGTGCCAGCTCACCATCAGATACGCAGTATTTT	CASSPSDTQYF
TRBV27	TRBJ2-1	few	TRBD2	TGTGCCAGCAGTTTGTTCGTTAGGACTAGCGGGAGTAATGAGCAGTTCTTC	CASSLFVRTSGSNEQFF
TRBV14	TRBJ2-7	NA	NA	TGTGCCAGCAGCCCTAGAGGGCGTAACGAGCAGTACTTC	CASSPRGRNEQYF
TRBV14	TRBJ2-1	few	NA	TGTGCCAGCAGCCAAGATATGGGACGAGGGTACAATGAGCAGTTCTTC	CASSQDMGRGYNEQFF
TRBV20-1	TRBJ2-5	many	NA	TGCAGTGGTTCAGGGGATGAGACCCAGTACTTC	CSGSGDETQYF
TRBV7-2	TRBJ2-4	few	NA	TGTGCCAGCAGCTTAACCGTCGGGATTGGCGAAAACATTCAGTACTTC	CASSLTVGIGENIQYF
TRBV7-9	TRBJ2-7	NA	NA	TGTGCCAGCAGCCCCTCCCCGTCCTCCTACGAGCAGTACTTC	CASSPSPSSYEQYF
TRBV4-1	TRBJ2-7	many	NA	TGCGCCAGCAGCCAGGACCGGGAGCCATATTACGAGCAGTACTTC	CASSQDREPYYEQYF
TRBV29-1	TRBJ2-6	NA	NA	TGCAGCGTACAAGCTGGGGCCAACGTCCTGACTTTC	CSVQAGANVLTF
TRBV4-2	TRBJ2-2	few	NA	TGTGCCAGCAGCCAAGATGCCGTGCCCCTCATCCTGAACACCGGGGAGCTGTTTTTT	CASSQDAVPLILNTGELFF
TRBV6-5	TRBJ1-2	many	TRBD1	TGTGCCAGCAGTTACTCGACAGGGGGGAGCTATGGCTACACCTTC	CASSYSTGGSYGYTF
TRBV19	TRBJ2-3	many	TRBD2	TGTGCCAGTAGTTCCGGACTAGCGGGAGTGGATACGCAGTATTTT	CASSSGLAGVDTQYF
TRBV3-1	TRBJ2-2	many	NA	TGTGCCAGCAGCCTATTTTTGGCCGGGGAGCTGTTTTTT	CASSLFLAGELFF
TRBV10-3	TRBJ2-5	many	TRBD2	TGTGCCACAAGGACTAGCGGGAGTAGGGAGACCCAGTACTTC	CATRTSGSRETQYF
TRBV28	TRBJ2-7	few	NA	TGTGCCAGCAGCCCCCCGGACAGCTCCTACGAGCAGTACTTC	CASSPPDSSYEQYF
TRBV12-3/TRBV12-4	TRBJ1-5	many	NA	TGTGCCAGCAGCCGCGGACTGAGCAATCAGCCCCAGCATTTT	CASSRGLSNQPQHF
TRBV11-2	TRBJ2-1	many	TRBD2	TGTGCCAGCAGCTTAGCAGTGGGACTAGCGTCTCAACTTCACAATGAGCAGTTCTTC	CASSLAVGLASQLHNEQFF